One and the same sample provided the 14 T cell receptor beta chains below, sequenced in a study of blood T cell repertoires in COVID-19. Libraries were prepared by immunoSEQ multiplex PCR; TCRdb keeps only in-frame clonotypes and omits some of them. The sample yields more than 250,000 clones, around 86% seen once. The sample comprised peripheral blood. The receptors shown here come from a man in his fifties or sixties with active or convalescent COVID-19.

The chain is built from TRBV28 and TRBJ1-1, with D possibly matching TRBD1 (6 bases). Germline V lookup: CDR1 MDHEN, CDR2 SYDVKM. V was clipped by 3 bases and J by 6 bases, with 17 bases between them. This CDR3 is built from 15 residues. DNA for the CDR3: TGTGCCAGCAGTTTTATGCGGGGGGCCGGGTCTGAAGCTTTCTTT. This codes for CASSFMRGAGSEAFF.

The chain links TRBV7-2 to TRBJ2-7, with 8 bases fitting TRBD2. The CDR3 has 14 amino acids. Germline loops: CDR1 SGHTA, CDR2 FQGNSA. The J segment lost 2 bases and the V segment lost 3 bases, leaving 3 bases of the junction unmatched. The DNA of the CDR3 is TGTGCCAGCAGCTTTAGCGGGATAACCTACGAGCAGTACTTC. Translating gives CASSFSGITYEQYF.

The J gene is TRBJ1-6, the V gene TRBV27; possibly TRBD1 for D (5 bases). This CDR3 spans 15 amino acids. Trimming removed 5 bases at V and 7 bases at J, with 15 bases between. The V gene's germline CDR1 is MNHEY and CDR2 SMNVEV (reference sequence). The CDR3 region is CASSKQALWNSPLHF. As DNA, the CDR3 is TGTGCCAGCAGTAAACAGGCGCTTTGGAATTCACCCCTCCACTTT.

The rearrangement joins TRBV9 to TRBJ1-2; D is unresolved. The CDR3 runs 15 residues. CDR1 is SGDLS and CDR2 is YYNGEE in the germline V gene. V gave up 0 bases and J gave up 1 base, with 10 bases separating them. CDR3 in amino acids: CASSVGEGRNYGYTF. CDR3 nucleotides: TGTGCCAGCAGCGTAGGAGAGGGTCGTAACTATGGCTACACCTTC.

The J gene is TRBJ2-3, the V gene TRBV2; possibly TRBD2 for D (7 bases). Looked up from germline, CDR1 is SNHLY and CDR2 is FYNNEI. The CDR3 totals 15 residues. The V end was cut by 6 bases, the J end by 3 bases, with 16 bases between. CDR3 bases: TGTGCCAGCAGGTCCGGGAGGAGGGGGACAGATACGCAGTATTTT. It specifies CASRSGRRGTDTQYF.

This clone was picked up one time. The gene calls are TRBV6-1 and TRBJ2-3, with 9 bases fitting TRBD2. The length of the CDR3 is 16 residues. Germline CDR1 is MNHNS and CDR2 is SASEGT. The V segment lost 3 bases and the J segment 1 base; nucleotides outside the gene matches: 5. CDR3 sequence (DNA): TGTGCCAGCAGTGATCGCGGGAGGGCCGGCACAGATACGCAGTATTTT. Encoded protein: CASSDRGRAGTDTQYF.

V gene TRBV27 combines with J gene TRBJ1-4; 7 positions match TRBD1. V lost 5 bases to trimming and J lost 8 bases; unmatched junction nucleotides: 5. This CDR3 spans 13 amino acids. CDR1 and CDR2 from the germline V gene are MNHEY and SMNVEV (reference sequence). DNA for the CDR3: TGTGCCAGCAGTCGGACAGGAGGCGAAAAACTGTTTTTT. It yields the protein CASSRTGGEKLFF.

The J gene is TRBJ1-2, the V gene TRBV6-6, with 12 positions matching TRBD1. V was pared by 6 bases and J by 6 bases, with 8 bases of the junction left unmatched. Germline CDR1 and CDR2: MNHNY and SVGAGI (reference sequence). This CDR3 has 15 residues. CDR3 coding DNA: TGTGCCAGCAGAGAGCAGGGACAGGGGGCGGATGGCTACACCTTC. Protein product: CASREQGQGADGYTF.

The chain couples TRBV9 to TRBJ2-5; D possibly corresponds to TRBD1 (6 bases). From germline, CDR1 is SGDLS and CDR2 YYNGEE. Trimming cost V 1 base and J 3 bases, with 10 bases left between them. This CDR3 region has 14 residues. The CDR3 DNA is TGTGCCAGCAGCGTATTAGACAGGAAAGAGACCCAGTACTTC. Its translation is CASSVLDRKETQYF.

The chain carries TRBV28 and TRBJ1-2, with a weak D call TRBD1 (5 bases). The CDR3 has 15 amino acids. V gave up 2 bases and J gave up 6 bases, with 16 bases separating them. CDR1 is MDHEN and CDR2 is SYDVKM in the germline V gene. In DNA, the CDR3 is TGTGCCAGCAGTTTAGTCCCTAGGGGTGGCAATGGCTACACCTTC. Protein product: CASSLVPRGGNGYTF.

The V call is TRBV2, the J call TRBJ2-5, with a tentative D call TRBD1 (5 bases). CDR1 is SNHLY, CDR2 FYNNEI, per germline. The CDR3 runs 15 residues. V lost 6 bases and J 4 bases, leaving 18 bases between the germline ends. CDR3: CASREQAYRGETQYF. CDR3 bases: TGTGCCAGCAGGGAACAGGCCTACCGTGGAGAGACCCAGTACTTC.

The chain links TRBV10-3 to TRBJ1-2; D might be TRBD1 (5 bases). This CDR3 has 15 amino acids. Deletions cut 3 bases from V and 4 bases from J, with 15 bases between. Germline CDR1 is ENHRY and CDR2 is SYGVKD. The CDR3 DNA sequence: TGTGCCATCAGTGATGAGGGCGCGGGGCTCTATGGCTACACCTTC. This encodes CAISDEGAGLYGYTF.

The chain couples TRBV5-1 to TRBJ1-1; D might be TRBD1 (5 bases). Germline V gene lookup returns CDR1 SGHRS and CDR2 YFSETQ. The CDR3 length is 17 residues. Trimming stripped 1 base from V and 6 bases from J, with 22 bases between. The CDR3 DNA reads TGCGCCAGCAGCTTGATGGTGGGGATTGGATCAGGGTCTGAAGCTTTCTTT. Translating gives CASSLMVGIGSGSEAFF.

The chain uses TRBV5-6 and TRBJ1-1, with a tentative D call TRBD1 (6 bases). Deletions cut 3 bases from V and 3 bases from J, with 12 bases between. The CDR3 contains 14 residues. The germline CDR1 and CDR2 sequences are SGHDT and YYEEEE. CDR3 protein: CASSWVRTDTEAFF. DNA of the CDR3: TGTGCCAGCAGCTGGGTAAGGACAGACACTGAAGCTTTCTTT.